This TCR beta chain was identified in a study of blood T cell repertoires in COVID-19. Original handling: Reference gene primers were amplified, and this amplification served to estimate nucleated cell counts. Libraries were prepared by immunoSEQ multiplex PCR; TCRdb keeps only in-frame clonotypes and omits some of them. V, J and clone size are taken as reported in that table, and D and trimming were inferred from the DNA itself. The sample has around 460,000 clones, 70% to 90% seen once. CDR1 and CDR2 from the germline V gene are SGDLS and YYNGEE. The CDR3 runs to 15 residues. V gave up 3 bases and J gave up 7 bases; unmatched junction bases: 7. This clone was seen a handful of times.

The J gene is TRBJ1-4, the V gene TRBV9, with 9 bases that match TRBD1. The origin of this receptor is a man aged 18 to 30 with COVID-19, enrolled during active disease. The specimen sequenced was peripheral blood. The CDR3 DNA reads TGTGCCAGCAGCGATACAGGGGGCGCCGGTGAAAAACTGTTTTTT. The encoded protein is CASSDTGGAGEKLFF.